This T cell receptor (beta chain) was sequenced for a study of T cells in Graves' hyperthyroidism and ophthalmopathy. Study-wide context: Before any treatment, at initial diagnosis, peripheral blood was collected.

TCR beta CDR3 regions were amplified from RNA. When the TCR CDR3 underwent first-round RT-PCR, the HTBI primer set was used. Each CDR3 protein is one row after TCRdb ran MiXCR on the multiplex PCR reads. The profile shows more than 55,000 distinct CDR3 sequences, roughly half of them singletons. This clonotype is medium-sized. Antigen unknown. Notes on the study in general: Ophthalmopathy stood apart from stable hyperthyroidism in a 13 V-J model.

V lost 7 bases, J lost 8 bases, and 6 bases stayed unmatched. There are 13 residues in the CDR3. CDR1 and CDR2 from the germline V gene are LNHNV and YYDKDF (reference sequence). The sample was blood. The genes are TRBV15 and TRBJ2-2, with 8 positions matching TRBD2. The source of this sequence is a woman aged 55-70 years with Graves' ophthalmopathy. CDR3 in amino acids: CATTSGSRGELFF. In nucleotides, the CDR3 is TGTGCCACCACAAGCGGGAGTCGGGGGGAGCTGTTTTTT.